Each of the 4 T cell receptor beta chains below was sequenced from the same sample in a study of radiation and T cells in renal cell carcinoma. Time point: blood 2 weeks post-SBRT. Sample treatment: 15 Gy SBRT to primary tumor, nephrectomy 4 weeks later. Produced via immunoSEQ multiplex PCR; TCRdb's table is partial and in-frame only. The sample includes about 130,000 clones, approximately 90% seen only once; the top ten take 5.8%. The sample here was blood, taken from a patient whose treatment included radiotherapy and nephrectomy. The receptors come from a woman in her 70s with renal cell carcinoma.

V is TRBV28 and J is TRBJ2-5, with TRBD1 identical over 9 bases. The CDR3 has 15 amino acids. The germline V gene encodes CDR1 MDHEN and CDR2 SYDVKM. J was trimmed by 4 bases and V by 5 bases; bases with no gene match: 8. The CDR3 nucleotides are TGTGCCAGCAGTCCGGGACAGGGAAGGTCAGAGACCCAGTACTTC. Translated, it gives CASSPGQGRSETQYF.

The rearrangement links TRBV7-2 to TRBJ2-1; the D is unclear. There are 15 residues in the CDR3. Trimming took 1 base from V and 2 from J, leaving 9 bases between them. Germline V gene sequence: CDR1 SGHTA, CDR2 FQGNSA. The CDR3 region is CASSLVSVTYNEQFF. The CDR3 DNA sequence: TGTGCCAGCAGCTTAGTTAGTGTTACCTACAATGAGCAGTTCTTC. Full variable domain (remainder filled in from reference TRBV7-2 and TRBJ2-1): GAGVSQSPSNKVTEKGKDVELRCDPISGHTALYWYRQSLGQGLEFLIYFQGNSAPDKSGLPSDRFSAERTGGSVSTLTIQRTQQEDSAVYLCASSLVSVTYNEQFFGPGTRLTVL.

This chain joins TRBV27 and TRBJ2-1; possibly TRBD2 for D (5 bases). The CDR3 has 14 residues. From germline, CDR1 is MNHEY and CDR2 SMNVEV (reference sequence). V lost 7 bases and J 3 bases, leaving 13 bases between the germline ends. The CDR3 sequence: CASTKGALYNEQFF. In DNA form, the CDR3 reads TGTGCCAGCACAAAGGGAGCCCTCTACAATGAGCAGTTCTTC.

The chain employs TRBV5-1 and TRBJ2-5; 7 bases fit TRBD1. The CDR3 runs to 14 residues. The germline V gene encodes CDR1 SGHRS and CDR2 YFSETQ. The ends lost 4 bases at V and 2 bases at J; junction bases unmatched: 5. The CDR3 DNA sequence: TGCGCCAGCAGCACCGGGACAGCTCAAGAGACCCAGTACTTC. The encoded protein is CASSTGTAQETQYF.